This TCR beta chain stems from a study of technical replicates of blood from several donors. The CDR3 extends over 14 amino acids. Germline loops: CDR1 MDHEN, CDR2 SYDVKM. Trimming cost V 3 bases and J 8 bases; bases outside gene matches: 4. Measured with immunoSEQ multiplex PCR; TCRdb has only the in-frame clones, and not every one. The sample holds approximately 99,000 clones, about 95% seen once. Sequencing was done on a sample of T cells isolated from PBMCs. The receptor comes from a human donor in good health. V usage is TRBV28 and J usage is TRBJ2-1; 10 nucleotides line up with TRBD2. The CDR3 protein is CASSFPSGGDEQFF. Here the CDR3 DNA reads TGTGCCAGCAGTTTCCCTAGCGGGGGCGATGAGCAGTTCTTC.